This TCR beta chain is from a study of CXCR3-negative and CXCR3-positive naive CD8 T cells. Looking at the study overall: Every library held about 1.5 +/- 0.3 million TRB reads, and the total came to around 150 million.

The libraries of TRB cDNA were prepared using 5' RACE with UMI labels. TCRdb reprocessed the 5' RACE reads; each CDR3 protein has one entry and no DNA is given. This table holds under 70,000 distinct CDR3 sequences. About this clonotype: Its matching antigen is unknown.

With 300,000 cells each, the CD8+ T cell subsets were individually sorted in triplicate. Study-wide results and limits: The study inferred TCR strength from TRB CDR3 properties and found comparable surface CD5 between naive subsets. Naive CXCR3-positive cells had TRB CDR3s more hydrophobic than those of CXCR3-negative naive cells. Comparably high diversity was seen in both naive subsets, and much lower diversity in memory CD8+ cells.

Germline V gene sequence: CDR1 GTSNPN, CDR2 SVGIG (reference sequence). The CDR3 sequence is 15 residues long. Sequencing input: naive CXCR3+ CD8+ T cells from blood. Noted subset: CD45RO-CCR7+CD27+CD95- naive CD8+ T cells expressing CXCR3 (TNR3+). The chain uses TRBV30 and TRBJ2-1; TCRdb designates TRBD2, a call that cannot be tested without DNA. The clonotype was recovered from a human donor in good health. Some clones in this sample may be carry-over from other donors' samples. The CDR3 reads CAWSVGVAGGNEQFF.